These 27 T cell receptor beta chains were sequenced from one sample in a study of neurological immune-mediated disorders. Each CDR3 protein gets one entry after TCRdb re-called the 5' RACE reads with MiXCR. The sample has roughly 60,000 distinct CDR3 sequences, around 5.2% seen once. Sequencing input: PBMCs. The receptors come from a woman aged 45-65 years with multiple sclerosis.

Many counts were recorded for this clonotype. J is TRBJ2-7 and V is TRBV6-2 or TRBV6-3; TRBD2 might be the D (5 bases). This CDR3 is built from 13 residues. Trimming took 2 bases from V and 5 from J, leaving 10 bases between them. Germline V gene lookup returns CDR1 MNHEY and CDR2 SVGEGT. The CDR3 is CASSYTQRHEQYF. The CDR3 nucleotides are TGTGCCAGCAGTTACACCCAGCGGCACGAGCAGTACTTC.

This clonotype was seen many times. The chain links TRBV29-1 to TRBJ2-6; D gene ambiguous. In germline, CDR1 is SQVTM, CDR2 ANQGSEA. Deletions cut 2 bases from V and 3 bases from J, with 2 bases between. This CDR3 has 12 amino acids. The CDR3, as DNA: TGCAGCGTTGAATTTGGGGCCAACGTCCTGACTTTC. This codes for CSVEFGANVLTF.

This clonotype has a count of ten or more. V and J are TRBV10-3 and TRBJ2-7; TRBD2 agrees at 7 bases. The CDR3 runs to 12 residues. Trimming took 4 bases from V and 7 from J; bases not matched to a gene: 4. Per the germline V gene, CDR1 is ENHRY and CDR2 is SYGVKD. The CDR3 DNA is TGTGCCATCAGTGTAGGCGGGGGTGAGCAGTACGTC. It translates to CAISVGGGEQYV.

The table lists this clonotype with many counts. The chain recombines TRBV7-2 with TRBJ1-6; 8 bases fit TRBD1. CDR3 length: 15 amino acids. Per the germline V gene, CDR1 is SGHTA and CDR2 is FQGNSA. V gave up 1 base and J gave up 7 bases; unmatched junction bases: 3. The DNA for the CDR3 is TGTGCCAGCAGCTTAGGGGACAGGAAAAATTCACCCCTCCACTTT. Translated: CASSLGDRKNSPLHF.

This clonotype was counted many times. The gene calls are TRBV5-1 and TRBJ2-1; D gene uncertain. The CDR3 spans 14 residues. CDR1 SGHRS and CDR2 YFSETQ come from the germline V gene. Trimming cost V 6 bases and J 4 bases, with 14 bases left between them. CDR3 sequence (DNA): TGCGCCAGCAATCGGCTCCCAGATTACAATGAGCAGTTCTTC. Amino acid sequence: CASNRLPDYNEQFF.

This clonotype was seen ten or more times. V is TRBV6-4 and J is TRBJ2-3, with 8 bases identical to TRBD2. Germline V gives CDR1 MRHNA, CDR2 SNTAGT. The trim removed 5 bases at V and 2 bases at J, leaving 3 bases unmatched. The length of the CDR3 is 14 residues. CDR3 loop: CASSHGGDTDTQYF. The DNA of the CDR3 is TGTGCCAGCAGTCACGGGGGGGACACAGATACGCAGTATTTT.

This clonotype was seen at least ten times. V is TRBV4-2 and J is TRBJ2-6; tentative D call: TRBD1 (5 bases). V was cut by 0 bases and J by 3 bases, with 18 bases left in between. The CDR3 sequence is 19 residues long. Germline V gene sequence: CDR1 LGHNA, CDR2 YNFKEQ. The CDR3 DNA reads TGTGCCAGCAGCCAAGATTTAGTAAGGGGCTTCGGTGGGGCCAACGTCCTGACTTTC. Residues: CASSQDLVRGFGGANVLTF.

This sequence joins TRBV25-1 and TRBJ1-1; D may be TRBD1 (5 bases). Germline-derived CDR1 and CDR2 are MGHDK and SYGVNS. V lost 4 bases, J lost 10 bases, and 16 bases lay in between. The CDR3 totals 13 residues. The chain's CDR3 is CASSGEGQGGAFF. CDR3 in DNA: TGTGCCAGCAGTGGGGAAGGCCAGGGTGGAGCTTTCTTT.

This clonotype has ten or more counts. V gene TRBV2 combines with J gene TRBJ1-6, with D hard to call. The V end was cut by 4 bases, the J end by 8 bases, with 12 bases between. Germline CDR1 SNHLY, CDR2 FYNNEI. The CDR3 covers 14 residues. CDR3 protein: CASSVNSGDSPLHF. Written as DNA, the CDR3 is TGTGCCAGCAGTGTTAACTCTGGAGATTCACCCCTCCACTTT. Filled out from reference TRBV2 and TRBJ1-6, the complete variable domain reads EPEVTQTPSHQVTQMGQEVILRCVPISNHLYFYWYRQILGQKVEFLVSFYNNEISEKSEIFDDQFSVERPDGSNFTLKIRSTKLEDSAMYFCASSVNSGDSPLHFGNGTRLTVT.

This clonotype was recorded many times. The rearrangement links TRBV6-6 to TRBJ2-6; D may match TRBD1 or TRBD2 (5 bases each). This CDR3 contains 17 residues. The germline CDR1 and CDR2 sequences are MNHNY and SVGAGI (reference sequence). Trimming stripped 2 bases from V and 2 bases from J, with 13 bases between. The CDR3 DNA sequence: TGTGCCAGCAGTTACGAAGGGACCCGGACTGGGGCCAACGTCCTGACTTTC. Its translation is CASSYEGTRTGANVLTF.

This clonotype occurred many times. The V gene is TRBV29-1, the J gene TRBJ2-3; 10 bases agree with TRBD2. This CDR3 region has 14 residues. Trimming removed 7 bases from V and 4 bases from J; junction bases left unmatched: 8. Per the germline V gene, CDR1 is SQVTM and CDR2 is ANQGSEA. CDR3 DNA sequence: TGCAGCGCCAGCGGGGGGGCCCGGGCAGATACGCAGTATTTT. Residues: CSASGGARADTQYF.

The table lists this clonotype with many counts. The genes are TRBV20-1 and TRBJ2-5; D is unclear. Germline V gene data show CDR1 as DFQATT and CDR2 as SNEGSKA (reference sequence). This CDR3 spans 10 amino acids. Trimming removed 2 bases at V and 7 bases at J, with 5 bases between. The CDR3 region is CSARTPTQYF. DNA of the CDR3: TGCAGTGCTAGAACGCCGACCCAGTACTTC.

This clonotype showed up just a few times. The genes are TRBV5-1 and TRBJ2-1; 8 bases match TRBD1. The CDR3 is 16 residues long. Looked up from germline, CDR1 is SGHRS and CDR2 is YFSETQ. Germline trimming cut 3 bases from V and 9 bases from J; bases unmatched to any gene: 14. The CDR3 nucleotides are TGCGCCAGCAGCTATATGGCCGGACAGGGCACTGGTGAGCAGTTCTTC. Amino acid sequence: CASSYMAGQGTGEQFF.

This clonotype was counted ten times or more. The rearrangement uses TRBV2 and TRBJ1-2; D may be TRBD1 (5 bases). The CDR3 length is 14 residues. V was shortened by 4 bases and J by 0 bases, with 9 bases between the two germline ends. Germline loops: CDR1 SNHLY, CDR2 FYNNEI. The CDR3 protein is CASSGGTANYGYTF. In nucleotides, the CDR3 is TGTGCCAGCAGTGGGGGCACCGCTAACTATGGCTACACCTTC.

This clonotype was counted ten times or more. The J gene is TRBJ2-5, the V gene TRBV3-1; D might be TRBD2 (5 bases). Germline-derived CDR1 and CDR2 are LGHDT and YNNKEL (reference sequence). The CDR3 runs to 13 residues. V shed 6 bases and J shed 1 base, with 9 bases lying between them. The CDR3: CASSGGIQETQYF. DNA of the CDR3: TGTGCCAGCAGTGGAGGAATCCAAGAGACCCAGTACTTC.

The chain employs TRBV6-1 and TRBJ2-3, with D uncertain. The CDR3 covers 13 residues. V shed 10 bases and J shed 3 bases, with 14 bases lying between them. Germline-derived CDR1 and CDR2 are MNHNS and SASEGT. The CDR3 loop reads CATKGPGTDTQYF. For the CDR3, the DNA is TGTGCCACCAAAGGGCCAGGAACAGATACGCAGTATTTT.

This clonotype was detected many times. The chain uses TRBV20-1 and TRBJ2-1, with D possibly being TRBD2 (5 bases). The germline gives CDR1 DFQATT, CDR2 SNEGSKA (reference sequence). This CDR3 spans 16 amino acids. V gave up 1 base and J gave up 4 bases, with 17 bases separating them. The CDR3 region has the DNA TGCAGTGCTAGAGCCCAGCGGCCCTCTGGATACAATGAGCAGTTCTTC. Protein: CSARAQRPSGYNEQFF.

This clonotype was found many times. This CDR3 is CASSDSPESYGYTF. CDR3 coding DNA: TGTGCCAGCAGTGACTCCCCTGAGTCCTATGGCTACACCTTC. V gene TRBV6-4 combines with J gene TRBJ1-2; D unclear. The CDR3 length is 14 residues. The ends were cut back, 0 bases at V and 4 bases at J, with 9 bases in the middle. Germline V gene sequence: CDR1 MRHNA, CDR2 SNTAGT.

This clonotype was seen ten or more times. The CDR3 reads CASLFGQGNYGYTF. The CDR3, as DNA: TGTGCCAGCCTATTTGGACAGGGGAACTATGGCTACACCTTC. V gene TRBV6-1 combines with J gene TRBJ1-2; 9 nucleotides agree with TRBD1. Germline CDR1 and CDR2: MNHNS and SASEGT. J gave up 2 bases and V 8 bases, and 6 bases lay outside the gene matches. The CDR3 extends over 14 amino acids.

A single count supports this clonotype. This could be a read error, since a much larger clone is one nucleotide away. The J gene is TRBJ2-1, the V gene TRBV7-8, with D unclear. Trimming pared 2 bases from V and 7 bases from J, leaving 18 bases between. Per germline, CDR1 SGHVS and CDR2 FQNEAQ. The CDR3 is 16 amino acids. The CDR3 DNA sequence: TGTGCCAGCAGCTTAATTTGTTTGGTTAAGCAAAATGAGCAGTTCTTC. Protein sequence: CASSLICLVKQNEQFF.

This clonotype was seen more than once but under ten times. This chain uses TRBV6-1 with TRBJ1-5; no reliable D call. The germline CDR1 and CDR2 sequences are MNHNS and SASEGT. CDR3 length: 14 amino acids. V was cut by 6 bases and J by 1 base, with 10 bases left in between. The CDR3 DNA is TGTGCCAGCAGGGGAGGCCAAAGCAATCAGCCCCAGCATTTT. Its translation is CASRGGQSNQPQHF.

This clonotype was counted many times. V is TRBV11-1 and J is TRBJ2-2; D ambiguous. CDR1 and CDR2 (germline): SGHAT, FQDESV (reference sequence). The CDR3 is 11 residues long. V lost 7 bases to trimming and J lost 8 bases, with 8 bases between them. The CDR3 region is CASTQWGELFF. The CDR3, as DNA: TGTGCCAGCACCCAGTGGGGGGAGCTGTTTTTT.

The sample holds many counts of this clonotype. V gene TRBV6-5 combines with J gene TRBJ2-7, with 9 bases that match TRBD2. J lost 4 bases, V lost 9 bases, and 7 bases had no gene match. The CDR3 covers 13 residues. Germline CDR1 and CDR2: MNHEY and SVGAGI. The CDR3: CAREALAGYEQYV. The CDR3 bases are TGTGCCAGGGAGGCGCTAGCGGGATACGAGCAGTACGTC.

This clonotype was seen a few times. This chain links TRBV5-1 with TRBJ2-2; 12 bases map to TRBD1. The germline V gene encodes CDR1 SGHRS and CDR2 YFSETQ. V was clipped by 2 bases and J by 8 bases; unmatched bases: 10. This CDR3 is built from 17 residues. In DNA, the CDR3 is TGCGCCAGCAGCTTATTGCCGGGACAGGGGGCATCTGGGGAGCTGTTTTTT. Its translation is CASSLLPGQGASGELFF. The full variable domain, in which reference TRBV5-1 and TRBJ2-2 provide the parts outside the CDR3, is KAGVTQTPRYLIKTRGQQVTLSCSPISGHRSVSWYQQTPGQGLQFLFEYFSETQRNKGNFPGRFSGRQFSNSRSEMNVSTLELGDSALYLCASSLLPGQGASGELFFGEGSRLTVL.

The sample holds many counts of this clonotype. The CDR3 DNA sequence: TGTGCCAGCGGACAGGGCCGGTCCTACGAGCAGTACTTC. This gives the protein CASGQGRSYEQYF. The rearrangement links TRBV11-2 to TRBJ2-7, with 8 bases fitting TRBD1. The CDR3 runs to 13 residues. Germline V gene lookup returns CDR1 SGHAT and CDR2 FQNNGV. V gave up 8 bases and J gave up 1 base; unmatched junction bases: 4.

Many counts were recorded for this clonotype. The genes are TRBV13 and TRBJ2-1; D is ambiguous. The CDR3 has 13 amino acids. Germline values: CDR1 PRHDT, CDR2 FYEKMQ (reference sequence). Trimming left V 5 bases short and J 0 bases short, with 5 bases between. The CDR3 DNA reads as TGTGCCAGCAGCGCAAACTCCTACAATGAGCAGTTCTTC. Protein: CASSANSYNEQFF.

This clonotype was seen at least ten times. The genes are TRBV7-9 and TRBJ2-5, with TRBD2 matching over 11 bases. Germline V gene sequence: CDR1 SEHNR, CDR2 FQNEAQ (reference sequence). CDR3 length: 14 residues. J lost 4 bases, V lost 5 bases, and 3 bases had no gene match. The CDR3 is CASSPGLAGETQYF. The CDR3, as DNA: TGTGCCAGCAGCCCAGGACTAGCGGGAGAGACCCAGTACTTC.